The 20 T cell receptor beta chains reported below all come from one sample, sequenced in a study of blood T cell repertoires in COVID-19. The method was immunoSEQ multiplex PCR; TCRdb's version includes in-frame clones alone and lacks a portion of them. Among 29,000 or so clones listed, 84% were seen once. The sample was peripheral blood. Receptors were obtained from a man older than 75 with active COVID-19.

The chain is built from TRBV2 and TRBJ1-2; 8 bases are a match to TRBD1. The CDR3 has 16 amino acids. Germline CDR1 and CDR2: SNHLY and FYNNEI. V lost 4 bases to trimming and J lost 7 bases; unmatched junction nucleotides: 14. CDR3 sequence (DNA): TGTGCCAGCAGTGTCCGGGACAGCAGAACAGGGGGTGGCTACACCTTC. Translating gives CASSVRDSRTGGGYTF.

The genes are TRBV6-1 and TRBJ1-2, with TRBD1 matching 8 bases. The germline V gene has CDR1 MNHNS and CDR2 SASEGT. CDR3 length: 17 amino acids. Trimming took 0 bases from V and 3 from J; bases not matched to a gene: 9. The CDR3 loop is CASSEAARRTGYYGYTF. The DNA of the CDR3 is TGTGCCAGCAGTGAAGCGGCCAGAAGGACAGGGTACTATGGCTACACCTTC.

The chain has TRBV18 and TRBJ2-5; 8 nucleotides match TRBD1. The CDR3 covers 14 residues. Germline V lookup: CDR1 KGHSH, CDR2 LQKENI. V lost 5 bases, J lost 5 bases, and 7 bases stayed unmatched. The CDR3 is CASSTAGGRETQYF. CDR3 nucleotide sequence: TGTGCCAGCTCAACTGCAGGGGGCCGGGAGACCCAGTACTTC.

This chain connects TRBV2 to TRBJ2-3; D remains unclear. Germline V gene lookup returns CDR1 SNHLY and CDR2 FYNNEI. The CDR3 covers 11 residues. Trimming shortened V by 9 bases and J by 6 bases, and 10 bases separated the two germline ends. The CDR3 sequence: CASRNSDTQYF. The CDR3 coding sequence is TGTGCCAGTCGAAATAGTGATACGCAGTATTTT.

This clone was observed once. The CDR3 reads CASSFDSGGKNTGELFF. The CDR3, as DNA: TGCGCCAGCAGCTTTGATAGCGGGGGGAAGAACACCGGGGAGCTGTTTTTT. The V call is TRBV5-1, the J call TRBJ2-2, with TRBD2 matching 10 bases. Germline lookup yields CDR1 SGHRS and CDR2 YFSETQ. This CDR3 is built from 17 residues. V shed 2 bases, J shed 1 base, and the junction held 5 bases outside the gene matches.

The gene calls are TRBV6-1 and TRBJ1-1, with 12 positions matching TRBD1. The CDR3 totals 14 residues. Germline V gene data show CDR1 as MNHNS and CDR2 as SASEGT. V shed 3 bases, J shed 7 bases, and the junction held 3 bases outside the gene matches. The CDR3 sequence: CASSEGQGAIEAFF. Written as DNA, the CDR3 is TGTGCCAGCAGTGAGGGACAGGGGGCGATTGAAGCTTTCTTT.

The V call is TRBV9, the J call TRBJ2-7; 7 bases align to TRBD1. The germline gives CDR1 SGDLS, CDR2 YYNGEE. Germline trimming cut 4 bases from V and 1 base from J; bases unmatched to any gene: 14. The CDR3 has 17 amino acids. Here the CDR3 DNA reads TGTGCCAGCAGCTCAGACTCACAGGGGTTGGGTTCCTACGAGCAGTACTTC. It specifies CASSSDSQGLGSYEQYF. Based on the CDR3 plus reference TRBV9 and TRBJ2-7, the full variable domain is DSGVTQTPKHLITATGQRVTLRCSPRSGDLSVYWYQQSLDQGLQFLIQYYNGEERAKGNILERFSAQQFPDLHSELNLSSLELGDSALYFCASSSDSQGLGSYEQYFGPGTRLTVT.

About this clone itself: Different DNA sequences within this sample yield the same CDR3. This chain joins TRBV11-3 and TRBJ2-1; the D gene is possibly TRBD1 (6 bases). Germline V CDR1 and CDR2: SGHNT, YENEEA. CDR3 length: 15 residues. Trimming shortened V by 2 bases and J by 6 bases, and 14 bases separated the two germline ends. CDR3 DNA: TGTGCCAGCAGCTTAAGTGGGGGCCTCTTCAATGAGCAGTTCTTC. It encodes CASSLSGGLFNEQFF.

The chain joins TRBV7-2 to TRBJ2-3, with 10 positions matching TRBD2. Germline CDR1 reads SGHTA; CDR2 reads FQGNSA. Trimming took 5 bases from V and 2 from J; bases not matched to a gene: 7. The length of the CDR3 is 16 residues. CDR3 sequence (DNA): TGTGCCAGCAGCACCCGGACTAGCGGACACACAGATACGCAGTATTTT. This sequence encodes CASSTRTSGHTDTQYF. The entire variable domain, with the rest obtained from reference TRBV7-2 and TRBJ2-3, is as follows: GAGVSQSPSNKVTEKGKDVELRCDPISGHTALYWYRQSLGQGLEFLIYFQGNSAPDKSGLPSDRFSAERTGGSVSTLTIQRTQQEDSAVYLCASSTRTSGHTDTQYFGPGTRLTVL.

In its sample, this clone was seen a few times. The V call is TRBV4-1, the J call TRBJ1-5; 8 nucleotides agree with TRBD1. V trimming: 4 bases; J trimming: 5 bases; junction bases outside the gene matches: 7. This CDR3 contains 15 residues. The germline V gene encodes CDR1 MGHRA and CDR2 YSYEKL. The CDR3 sequence: CASSRTTGGYQPQHF. The CDR3 nucleotides read TGCGCCAGCAGCCGTACTACAGGGGGGTATCAGCCCCAGCATTTT.

V and J are TRBV28 and TRBJ1-6; 7 positions agree with TRBD1. This CDR3 is built from 15 residues. With 6 bases clipped from V and 9 bases from J, the junction kept 11 bases outside the gene matches. Germline V CDR1 and CDR2: MDHEN, SYDVKM. The CDR3 region is CASRRTGTVGSPLHF. The CDR3 nucleotides are TGTGCCAGCAGACGTACCGGGACAGTGGGTTCACCCCTCCACTTT.

This rearrangement joins TRBV10-3 to TRBJ2-5, with unresolved D. Looked up from germline, CDR1 is ENHRY and CDR2 is SYGVKD. The CDR3 sequence is 13 residues long. V gave up 6 bases and J gave up 0 bases, with 8 bases separating them. CDR3 sequence reads: CAIRSSDQETQYF. CDR3 bases: TGTGCCATCAGGTCCTCGGACCAAGAGACCCAGTACTTC.

The chain employs TRBV10-3 and TRBJ2-7; 10 positions agree with TRBD2. The CDR3 extends over 14 amino acids. V shed 3 bases, J shed 6 bases, and the junction held 5 bases outside the gene matches. CDR1 and CDR2 (germline): ENHRY, SYGVKD. The CDR3 sequence is CAISEGLAGVEQYF. In DNA form, the CDR3 reads TGTGCCATCAGTGAAGGGCTAGCGGGGGTCGAGCAGTACTTC.

The chain couples TRBV3-1 (or the pseudogene TRBV3-2) to TRBJ2-5; 9 bases agree with TRBD1. The CDR3 has 16 amino acids. Per the germline V gene, CDR1 is LGHDT and CDR2 is YNNKEL (reference sequence). The trim removed 4 bases at V and 3 bases at J, leaving 9 bases unmatched. CDR3 loop: CASSRGGTGLEETQYF. DNA of the CDR3: TGTGCCAGCAGCCGGGGTGGGACAGGGTTAGAAGAGACCCAGTACTTC.

This chain links TRBV11-3 with TRBJ2-1, with 10 bases identical to TRBD2. This CDR3 comprises 16 residues. Per germline, CDR1 SGHNT and CDR2 YENEEA. The ends lost 1 base at V and 7 bases at J; junction bases unmatched: 7. CDR3 in amino acids: CASSLGSGGTGNEQFF. The CDR3 DNA reads as TGTGCCAGCAGCTTAGGTAGCGGGGGGACGGGAAATGAGCAGTTCTTC.

The chain is built from TRBV10-3 and TRBJ1-4, with D hard to call. The V gene lost 5 bases and the J gene lost 3 bases, with 13 bases spanning the gap. Germline CDR1 is ENHRY and CDR2 is SYGVKD. This CDR3 has 15 residues. The CDR3 sequence: CAISLSMVPNEKLFF. CDR3 nucleotide sequence: TGTGCCATCAGTCTTAGTATGGTACCTAATGAAAAACTGTTTTTT.

The V call is TRBV3-1 (or the pseudogene TRBV3-2), the J call TRBJ1-1; no clear D gene. Trimming removed 6 bases at V and 1 base at J, with 6 bases between. CDR3 size: 12 residues. Germline V CDR1 and CDR2: LGHDT, YNNKEL (reference sequence). CDR3 sequence (DNA): TGTGCCAGCAGTGTGAGGAACACTGAAGCTTTCTTT. Translating it yields CASSVRNTEAFF.

This clone was picked up a small number of times. The CDR3 DNA follows: TGTGCCACCAGCAGAGTGACAGGGGTCCAACAGCCCCAGCATTTT. This encodes CATSRVTGVQQPQHF. The genes are TRBV15 and TRBJ1-5; 8 bases match TRBD1. The CDR3 contains 15 residues. J lost 7 bases, V lost 1 base, and 6 bases had no gene match. Per germline, CDR1 LNHNV and CDR2 YYDKDF (reference sequence).

Judged by abundance, this clone is medium-sized. This sequence joins TRBV7-9 and TRBJ1-2; D might be TRBD1 (5 bases). Per germline, CDR1 SEHNR and CDR2 FQNEAQ (reference sequence). The V and J ends lost 1 base and 6 bases respectively, with 18 bases between them. The CDR3 spans 16 residues. The CDR3, as DNA: TGTGCCAGCAGCTTAGGGAGTGGGGCCCAGCGGGATGGCTACACCTTC. This gives the protein CASSLGSGAQRDGYTF.

The chain joins TRBV2 to TRBJ1-4, with 10 positions matching TRBD1. Germline-derived CDR1 and CDR2 are SNHLY and FYNNEI. The CDR3 spans 14 residues. The V segment lost 7 bases and the J segment 6 bases; nucleotides outside the gene matches: 5. This CDR3 is CASKSGTGDEKLFF. The DNA of the CDR3 is TGTGCCAGCAAATCCGGGACAGGGGATGAAAAACTGTTTTTT.